Below, one T cell receptor (beta chain) is given with its context. This clone was counted a few times. The clone's antigen remains unknown. No base quality values were provided; no much bigger clone lies one nucleotide off. The same CDR3 can be traced to other DNA sequences in this sample. Each donor gave one peripheral blood draw, around 0.12 L on average, collected into heparinised tubes. A BD FACSAria II and a panel including CD45RO, CCR7, CD25, CD127, CD95 and CD27 were used to sort naive, central memory, regulatory and stem cell-like memory CD4+ T cells. Every sorted population had a purity above 95%. PBMCs were isolated immediately by Lymphoprep density gradient centrifugation and stained directly without culture. To minimize batch effects, samples were stained and sorted in pairs, one healthy donor with one patient per experiment. This entry belongs to a study of beta chain features in type 1 diabetes (dated by TCRdb to 2017 to 2018). Context from the whole study: Mean age, gender distribution, total cell number and subset yield did not differ between patients and healthy donors. A total of 85 million to 140 million sorted cells were examined across all samples, and a strong correlation was observed between cell number per subset and RNA yield. The study compared the TCRB repertoires of sorted circulating CD4+ T cell subsets in recently diagnosed type 1 diabetes patients with those in matched healthy donors. Regulatory and stem cell-like memory subsets were obtained from only 8 patients and roughly 8 healthy donors, while naive and central memory subsets were obtained from all 28 donors. Results the study describes overall, beyond this receptor: In all four CD4+ subsets, TCRB CDR3 length was moderately but significantly shorter in type 1 diabetes patients. PCR might favor shorter templates, but patient and control samples were amplified and corrected together, so any skew would affect both groups equally. HLA sub-analyses involved small numbers of individuals, so any influence of HLA type on TCRB rearrangement remained unresolved. Because cDNA rather than genomic DNA was sequenced, highly expressing activated cells could have been over-represented, although no difference in activation and CD3 levels was found between groups. The naive, central memory and regulatory TCRB repertoires appeared to resemble one another more closely among patients than among healthy donors. At VDJ recombination sites, patients with type 1 diabetes made fewer insertions and deleted more nucleotides, a pattern implying thymic rearrangement abnormalities.

The entire amount of isolated RNA was reverse transcribed using the High Capacity cDNA Reverse Transcription Kit, so the sequenced TCRB transcripts were expressed ones. Deep immunoSEQ sequencing was applied to naive, central memory and regulatory T cell samples, giving an average of approximately 4 million total reads per sample. After sorted cells were lysed in RLT buffer, RNA was extracted with DNase-treated RNeasy Micro or Mini kits, with the choice depending on cell number. Each cell subset was processed separately to prevent cross-contamination, with patient and healthy donor samples processed together. The immunoSEQ multiplex PCR was used to amplify TCRB sequences from cDNA, generating 87-bp fragments that spanned the CDR3 region. The amplicons were sequenced using the Illumina HiSeq platform. The study's processing was this. Synthetic template baselines were used to correct PCR bias computationally, reads within Hamming distance 2 were collapsed together, and singletons that could not be merged were discarded. Reads were aligned to IMGT to assign V, D and J genes, CDR3 length, and insertions or deletions at six rearrangement sites. Within each subset, clonotype counts were normalized to sorted cell number, and only after that were true diversity and Gini coefficients computed with the tcR R package. The overlap coefficient, calculated on TCRB nucleotide sequences, was used to quantify repertoire sharing. Out-of-frame TCRB sequences from naive cells were analyzed to stand in for the pre-selection repertoire. In its TCRdb copy, this immuneACCESS table keeps in-frame sequences only and misses some clones. Where compared with another copy, unresolved V genes explain less than half of these, and the others have no known cause. For V, J and clone size, that table is used; D and trimming come from the DNA. The sample contains fewer than 900,000 clones, 15% to 20% of them found a single time. The ten top clones hold about 0.02% of the sample.

Relative to germline, V is 1 base shorter and J is 1 base shorter, with 7 bases between their ends. The CDR3 sequence holds 14 residues, the cysteine and phenylalanine included. The kept DNA is CDR3 alone, 42 bases in frame from the first base. Based on the germline V gene (reference sequence), the CDR1 and CDR2 sequences are LNHNV and YYDKDF. The chain links TRBV15 with TRBJ1-1; no D gene can be assigned with confidence. The sequence was collected from a young woman in good health. The material sequenced was naive CD4+ T cells from blood. This sample's cell subset or site label indicates: true naive CD4+ T cells. The CDR3 reads as follows: CATSRGGGNTEAFF. The sequence in DNA is TGTGCCACCAGCAGAGGAGGCGGGAACACTGAAGCTTTCTTT.